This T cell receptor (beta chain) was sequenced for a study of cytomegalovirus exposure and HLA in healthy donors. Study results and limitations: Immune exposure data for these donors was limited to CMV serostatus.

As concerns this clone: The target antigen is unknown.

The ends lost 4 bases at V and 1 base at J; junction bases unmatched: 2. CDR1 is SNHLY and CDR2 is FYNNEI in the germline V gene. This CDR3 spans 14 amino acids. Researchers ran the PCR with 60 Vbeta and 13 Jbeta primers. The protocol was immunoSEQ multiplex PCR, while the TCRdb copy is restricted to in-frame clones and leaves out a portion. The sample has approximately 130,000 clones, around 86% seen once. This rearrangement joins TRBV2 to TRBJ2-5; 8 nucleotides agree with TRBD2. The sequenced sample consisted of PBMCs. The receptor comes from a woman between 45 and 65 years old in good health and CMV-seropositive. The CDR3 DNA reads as TGTGCCAGCAGTGCTCTAGCGGGCCAAGAGACCCAGTACTTC. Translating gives CASSALAGQETQYF.